This entry lists 15 T cell receptor beta chains sequenced from one sample in a study of PD-1 blockade in classical Hodgkin lymphoma. Each of the patients experienced relapse following autologous stem cell transplantation, and their brentuximab vedotin exposure differed. Data came from immunoSEQ multiplex PCR; TCRdb stores just in-frame clones and leaves some out. The table has about 97,000 clones, roughly 83% seen once; the top ten hold approximately 12%. The source material was peripheral blood mononuclear cells (PBMCs), sampled at baseline. The receptors shown here come from a human donor with classical Hodgkin lymphoma.

The chain is built from TRBV7-9 and TRBJ1-4; D is uncertain. V gave up 2 bases and J gave up 7 bases, with 11 bases separating them. Germline CDR1 SEHNR, CDR2 FQNEAQ (reference sequence). The CDR3 sequence is 14 residues long. The CDR3 DNA follows: TGTGCCAGCAGCTTACCTAGGGCCGGTGAAAAACTGTTTTTT. It encodes CASSLPRAGEKLFF.

This clone was counted a single time. V is TRBV14 and J is TRBJ2-3; D is uncertain. Trimming removed 1 base from V and 4 bases from J, with 6 bases in between. The CDR3 has 13 amino acids. Germline assignment: CDR1 SGHDN and CDR2 FVKESK. This CDR3 is CASSQAGPDTQYF. CDR3 coding DNA: TGTGCCAGCAGCCAAGCTGGGCCAGATACGCAGTATTTT.

This clone came up once. Other DNA variants within this sample encode the same CDR3. The rearrangement uses TRBV10-3 and TRBJ1-1, with D perhaps TRBD1 (5 bases). The CDR3 contains 13 residues. The V gene lost 2 bases and the J gene lost 1 base, with 5 bases spanning the gap. Germline loops: CDR1 ENHRY, CDR2 SYGVKD. CDR3 DNA: TGTGCCATCAGTGAGACAGGGAACACTGAAGCTTTCTTT. It specifies CAISETGNTEAFF.

The chain combines TRBV28 with TRBJ1-3; no definite D call. Germline V gene data show CDR1 as MDHEN and CDR2 as SYDVKM. Trimming shortened V by 6 bases and J by 0 bases, and 15 bases separated the two germline ends. The CDR3 spans 16 residues. The CDR3 coding sequence is TGTGCCAGCAGATTGGCGGACCTGAGCTCTGGAAACACCATATATTTT. Amino acid sequence: CASRLADLSSGNTIYF.

The V gene is TRBV5-6, the J gene TRBJ2-2; D uncertain. Trimming took 1 base from V and 3 from J, leaving 4 bases between them. The V gene's germline CDR1 is SGHDT and CDR2 YYEEEE. The CDR3 is 13 residues long. The CDR3 reads CASSLSYTGELFF. The CDR3 DNA sequence: TGTGCCAGCAGCTTGTCGTACACCGGGGAGCTGTTTTTT.

CDR3 DNA: TGTGCCAGTAGCACCTCCCTGGACAGGGTTTTGGGAGAGCAGTACTTC. This codes for CASSTSLDRVLGEQYF. The rearrangement links TRBV19 to TRBJ2-7; 8 bases are a match to TRBD1. Germline CDR1 LNHDA, CDR2 SQIVND (reference sequence). The trim removed 6 bases at V and 7 bases at J, leaving 17 bases unmatched. The CDR3 loop spans 16 amino acids.

The chain links TRBV13 to TRBJ1-4; no clear D. The V gene lost 5 bases and the J gene lost 7 bases, with 11 bases spanning the gap. The germline V gene has CDR1 PRHDT and CDR2 FYEKMQ (reference sequence). The length of the CDR3 is 13 residues. The CDR3 DNA is TGTGCCAGCAGCCCTCGAGACGGTGAAAAACTGTTTTTT. This encodes CASSPRDGEKLFF.

The CDR3 here is CASSSRTSDEQFF. The CDR3 region has the DNA TGTGCCAGCAGCTCCAGGACTAGTGATGAGCAGTTCTTC. This sequence joins TRBV7-3 and TRBJ2-1; 7 positions agree with TRBD2. Trimming cost V 4 bases and J 8 bases; bases outside gene matches: 5. CDR1 and CDR2 from the germline V gene are SGHTA and FQGTGA. The CDR3 is made up of 13 amino acids.

V gene TRBV9 combines with J gene TRBJ2-5, with D perhaps assigned TRBD1 or TRBD2 (5 bases each). Trimming stripped 3 bases from V and 5 bases from J, with 17 bases between. Germline-derived CDR1 and CDR2 are SGDLS and YYNGEE. The CDR3 length is 15 residues. CDR3 protein: CASSGGTGRGETQYF. In DNA, the CDR3 is TGTGCCAGCAGCGGAGGGACGGGGAGAGGGGAGACCCAGTACTTC.

This clone has a single count. The rearrangement links TRBV7-8 to TRBJ2-7, with 11 bases aligning to TRBD2. Trimming took 5 bases from V and 4 from J; bases not matched to a gene: 10. Germline CDR1 SGHVS, CDR2 FQNEAQ. This CDR3 has 16 residues. The CDR3 DNA follows: TGTGCCAGCAGCGCGGATAGCGGGAGGGCCAGATACGAGCAGTACTTC. Protein sequence: CASSADSGRARYEQYF.

The chain has TRBV6-6 and TRBJ1-5; D not certain. Per germline, CDR1 MNHNY and CDR2 SVGAGI (reference sequence). The germline V and J ends were trimmed by 6 bases and 4 bases, with 13 bases remaining between them. The CDR3 contains 14 residues. The CDR3 coding sequence is TGTGCCAGCAGCCTCGCGGGGTTGAATCAGCCCCAGCATTTT. Translation gives CASSLAGLNQPQHF.

V usage is TRBV6-4 and J usage is TRBJ2-3; 11 positions agree with TRBD2. V was clipped by 5 bases and J by 8 bases; unmatched bases: 18. Germline assignment: CDR1 MRHNA and CDR2 SNTAGT. The CDR3 is 18 residues long. The CDR3, as DNA: TGTGCCAGCAGTCGGACTAGCGGGCGTGGGGCGGATACCAGTACGCAGTATTTT. This sequence encodes CASSRTSGRGADTSTQYF.

This clone was seen just once. The rearrangement links TRBV7-2 to TRBJ2-7, with 9 bases fitting TRBD2. This CDR3 has 14 residues. The junction had 9 bases not matched to a gene; V was cut back by 5 bases and J by 7 bases. The germline CDR1 and CDR2 sequences are SGHTA and FQGNSA. The CDR3 is CASSPNLGLAEQYF. Written as DNA, the CDR3 is TGTGCCAGCAGCCCCAACCTTGGACTAGCGGAGCAGTACTTC.

The chain combines TRBV27 with TRBJ2-7; tentative D call: TRBD1 (5 bases). Germline V gene data show CDR1 as MNHEY and CDR2 as SMNVEV (reference sequence). Trimming took off 5 bases at V and 2 bases at J, with 13 bases between the two ends. The CDR3 sequence is 14 residues long. The CDR3 nucleotides are TGTGCCAGCAGTGAGAACAGGCTTACCTACGAGCAGTACTTC. Encoded protein: CASSENRLTYEQYF.

The chain links TRBV9 to TRBJ2-7, with D perhaps being TRBD1 or TRBD2 (6 bases each). The V gene lost 7 bases and the J gene lost 1 base, with 18 bases spanning the gap. Germline V gene lookup returns CDR1 SGDLS and CDR2 YYNGEE. This CDR3 contains 15 residues. In nucleotides, the CDR3 is TGTGCCAGCGCCGAGGGGGGCGGGGCTTCCTACGAGCAGTACTTC. Translation gives CASAEGGGASYEQYF.